This T cell receptor (beta chain) stems from a study of blood T cell repertoires in COVID-19. In the study overall: Acute-phase and convalescent COVID-19 samples originated in the United States, Italy and Spain. PBMCs, B-cell-depleted T cells, or T cells provided the cDNA or gDNA that made up the material.

In the authors' workflow: Reference gene primer amplification in the assay estimated nucleated cell counts. This table comes from immunoSEQ multiplex PCR, and its TCRdb copy is limited to in-frame clones, with some not included. That table supplies the V and J calls and clone size; D and trimming were determined from the DNA. The sample consists of 170,000 or so clones, 84% of them appearing once. The germline CDR1 and CDR2 sequences are SGHVS and FNYEAQ. This CDR3 spans 17 amino acids. The V segment lost 3 bases and the J segment 0 bases; nucleotides outside the gene matches: 9. Sequencing used peripheral blood. The TCR originated in a man between 18 and 35 years old with active or convalescent COVID-19. The genes are TRBV7-6 and TRBJ1-1; 8 nucleotides agree with TRBD1. The CDR3 DNA reads as TGTGCCAGCAGCTTGGGGACAGGAGGACAGATGAACACTGAAGCTTTCTTT. Its protein is CASSLGTGGQMNTEAFF.